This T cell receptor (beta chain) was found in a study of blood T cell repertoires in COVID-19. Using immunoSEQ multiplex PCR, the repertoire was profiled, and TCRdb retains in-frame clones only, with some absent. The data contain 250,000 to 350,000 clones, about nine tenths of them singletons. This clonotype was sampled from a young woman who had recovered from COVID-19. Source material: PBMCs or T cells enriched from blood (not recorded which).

CDR3 in amino acids: CATRTSGDNTDTQYF. For the CDR3, the DNA is TGTGCCACCCGGACTAGCGGGGATAACACAGATACGCAGTATTTT. The chain has TRBV19 and TRBJ2-3; 12 nucleotides line up with TRBD2. V was clipped by 10 bases and J by 2 bases; unmatched bases: 7. Germline V gene sequence: CDR1 LNHDA, CDR2 SQIVND (reference sequence). The CDR3 consists of 15 residues.